The 19 T cell receptor beta chains below come from one sample, sequenced in a study of blood T cell repertoires in COVID-19. TCRdb keeps only in-frame clones here, not all; method: immunoSEQ multiplex PCR. The sample has just over 250,000 clones, more than 85% seen once. Sequenced input: peripheral blood. The receptors come from a young adult with COVID-19, enrolled during active disease.

V is TRBV3-1 (or the pseudogene TRBV3-2) and J is TRBJ2-1; 9 nucleotides agree with TRBD2. V shed 4 bases and J 9 bases; nucleotides not matched to a gene: 1. The CDR3 runs 12 residues. Germline-derived CDR1 and CDR2 are LGHDT and YNNKEL (reference sequence). CDR3 loop: CASSPLAGEQFF. The CDR3 bases are TGTGCCAGCAGCCCACTAGCGGGTGAGCAGTTCTTC.

The rearrangement uses TRBV5-1 and TRBJ2-7; D possibly corresponds to TRBD2 (5 bases). CDR1 and CDR2 from the germline V gene are SGHRS and YFSETQ. This CDR3 contains 16 residues. The ends were cut back, 5 bases at V and 3 bases at J, with 21 bases in the middle. The CDR3 loop reads CASRRFSGSAGYEQYF. As DNA, the CDR3 is TGCGCCAGCAGAAGATTTTCCGGGTCCGCGGGCTACGAGCAGTACTTC.

The chain joins TRBV19 to TRBJ1-3; D is ambiguous. V was shortened by 5 bases and J by 0 bases, with 14 bases between the two germline ends. The CDR3 extends over 16 amino acids. Germline V gene lookup returns CDR1 LNHDA and CDR2 SQIVND (reference sequence). The CDR3 DNA follows: TGTGCCAGTAGTCTCGAACGTGCGATCTCTGGAAACACCATATATTTT. Amino acid sequence: CASSLERAISGNTIYF.

The genes are TRBV7-8 and TRBJ2-3; 9 positions agree with TRBD1. With 5 bases clipped from V and 3 bases from J, the junction kept 3 bases outside the gene matches. The germline gives CDR1 SGHVS, CDR2 FQNEAQ. The CDR3 has 14 residues. The CDR3 DNA reads TGTGCCAGCAGCGCGGGGACAGGGACAGATACGCAGTATTTT. Amino acids: CASSAGTGTDTQYF.

CDR3 nucleotide sequence: TGTGCCAGTCGAAAGACGCCCCGGGACAGGGACTATGGCTACACCTTC. It codes for CASRKTPRDRDYGYTF. This chain links TRBV2 with TRBJ1-2; 9 bases fit TRBD1. CDR1 is SNHLY, CDR2 FYNNEI, per germline. V gave up 9 bases and J gave up 3 bases; unmatched junction bases: 14. There are 16 residues in the CDR3.

This chain uses TRBV9 with TRBJ2-3; no reliable D call. The CDR3 consists of 13 residues. Trimming removed 4 bases from V and 1 base from J, with 7 bases in between. The germline V gene encodes CDR1 SGDLS and CDR2 YYNGEE. The CDR3 loop reads CASSPGRTDTQYF. CDR3 nucleotides: TGTGCCAGCAGCCCAGGCCGCACAGATACGCAGTATTTT.

V usage is TRBV25-1 and J usage is TRBJ2-3; 10 nucleotides agree with TRBD1. V was clipped by 2 bases and J by 7 bases; unmatched bases: 9. Germline-derived CDR1 and CDR2 are MGHDK and SYGVNS. The CDR3 consists of 16 residues. Here the CDR3 DNA reads TGTGCCAGCAGTGAAGGAGGGAGACAGGGGGCATATACGCAGTATTTT. Protein product: CASSEGGRQGAYTQYF.

V and J are TRBV27 and TRBJ1-6, with TRBD1 as a possible D gene (6 bases). CDR1 is MNHEY, CDR2 SMNVEV, per germline (reference sequence). There are 15 residues in the CDR3. V gave up 6 bases and J gave up 9 bases, with 18 bases separating them. The CDR3 DNA reads as TGTGCCAGCAGCGTCGGTTTCAGGGGCCTTTCACCCCTCCACTTT. Its protein is CASSVGFRGLSPLHF.

This chain links TRBV29-1 with TRBJ2-1; D possibly corresponds to TRBD2 (5 bases). CDR1 is SQVTM, CDR2 ANQGSEA, per germline. The CDR3 has 13 residues. The ends were cut back, 7 bases at V and 12 bases at J, with 22 bases in the middle. DNA of the CDR3: TGCAGCGCCCCCGATCTGGTCTCCGGAGGGCAGTTCTTC. Translated, it gives CSAPDLVSGGQFF.

This clone occurred many times. The chain employs TRBV6-6 and TRBJ1-6; D is possibly TRBD1 (5 bases). The ends were cut back, 5 bases at V and 9 bases at J, with 17 bases in the middle. Germline CDR1 and CDR2: MNHNY and SVGAGI (reference sequence). This CDR3 comprises 15 residues. The CDR3 sequence: CASSKRGGRSSPLHF. The CDR3 region has the DNA TGTGCCAGCAGTAAGCGGGGGGGAAGAAGTTCACCCCTCCACTTT.

The chain couples TRBV10-3 to TRBJ2-7; 8 nucleotides agree with TRBD2. The V gene end was trimmed by 11 bases and the J gene end by 1 base; junction bases not matched to a gene: 10. The CDR3 covers 14 residues. Germline V lookup: CDR1 ENHRY, CDR2 SYGVKD. CDR3 region: CAAKTSDLSYEQYF. The CDR3 DNA sequence: TGTGCCGCCAAGACTAGCGATCTTTCCTACGAGCAGTACTTC.

The J gene is TRBJ1-1, the V gene TRBV6-6; 9 bases are a match to TRBD1. Germline V gene data show CDR1 as MNHNY and CDR2 as SVGAGI (reference sequence). V shed 8 bases, J shed 10 bases, and the junction held 14 bases outside the gene matches. This CDR3 has 14 residues. The CDR3 spells CASDPGQGLRRAFF. In DNA, the CDR3 is TGTGCCAGCGATCCGGGACAGGGTTTACGTCGAGCTTTCTTT.

The chain joins TRBV2 to TRBJ2-1; 7 bases line up with TRBD1. Germline trimming cut 6 bases from V and 4 bases from J; bases unmatched to any gene: 6. The CDR3 contains 14 residues. CDR1 is SNHLY and CDR2 is FYNNEI in the germline V gene. Here the CDR3 reads CASRGTASYNEQFF. The CDR3 nucleotides read TGTGCCAGCAGGGGGACAGCCTCTTACAATGAGCAGTTCTTC.

The rearrangement links TRBV11-2 to TRBJ2-7; 8 nucleotides match TRBD1. Trimming took 2 bases from V and 5 from J; bases not matched to a gene: 2. This CDR3 comprises 13 residues. The V gene's germline CDR1 is SGHAT and CDR2 FQNNGV. The CDR3 bases are TGTGCCAGCAGCTTACCAGGGGGCCACGAGCAGTACTTC. Translating it yields CASSLPGGHEQYF.

The chain carries TRBV5-6 and TRBJ1-5; D unresolved. This CDR3 has 13 residues. Germline V gene data show CDR1 as SGHDT and CDR2 as YYEEEE. Trimming took off 0 bases at V and 5 bases at J, with 6 bases between the two ends. CDR3 coding DNA: TGTGCCAGCAGCTTGGGTATCGATCAGCCCCAGCATTTT. It translates to CASSLGIDQPQHF.

The chain employs TRBV10-3 and TRBJ1-5; TRBD1 is a possible D gene (5 bases). Germline CDR1 ENHRY, CDR2 SYGVKD. V was trimmed by 2 bases and J by 1 base, leaving 9 bases between them. The CDR3 covers 15 residues. The CDR3: CAISEGQVSNQPQHF. CDR3 bases: TGTGCCATCAGTGAGGGACAAGTAAGCAATCAGCCCCAGCATTTT.

This clone has a single count. The chain is built from TRBV9 and TRBJ2-1; D gene ambiguous. This CDR3 comprises 13 residues. The V end was cut by 2 bases, the J end by 6 bases, with 9 bases between. Germline V gene sequence: CDR1 SGDLS, CDR2 YYNGEE. CDR3 protein: CASSVLDRNEQFF. The CDR3 DNA is TGTGCCAGCAGCGTTCTAGATCGCAATGAGCAGTTCTTC.

This chain links TRBV7-8 with TRBJ1-1, with a possible D match to TRBD1 (5 bases). CDR3 size: 14 residues. CDR1 is SGHVS and CDR2 is FQNEAQ in the germline V gene. The ends were cut back, 2 bases at V and 6 bases at J, with 13 bases in the middle. CDR3 amino acids: CASSLTQGVAEAFF. For the CDR3, the DNA is TGTGCCAGCAGCTTAACCCAGGGTGTCGCTGAAGCTTTCTTT. Together with reference TRBV7-8 and TRBJ1-1, the CDR3 gives the full variable domain: GAGVSQSPRYKVAKRGQDVALRCDPISGHVSLFWYQQALGQGPEFLTYFQNEAQLDKSGLPSDRFFAERPEGSVSTLKIQRTQQEDSAVYLCASSLTQGVAEAFFGQGTRLTVV.

This clone was recorded once. J is TRBJ2-2 and V is TRBV9; possible D gene TRBD1, 6 bases. CDR3 length: 15 residues. The ends were cut back, 5 bases at V and 2 bases at J, with 13 bases in the middle. From germline, CDR1 is SGDLS and CDR2 YYNGEE. CDR3 sequence: CASRAGQLNTGELFF. The CDR3, as DNA: TGTGCCAGCAGAGCCGGACAGTTAAACACCGGGGAGCTGTTTTTT.